This T cell receptor (beta chain) was observed in a study of beta chain features in type 1 diabetes. Study-wide points: TCRB CDR3s from Type 1 diabetes patients were moderately but significantly shorter in all four CD4+ subsets. The study found that naive, central memory and Treg TCRB repertoires appeared more similar in patients than in healthy donors.

With V trimmed by 3 bases and J by 6 bases, 4 bases remained unmatched. The CDR3 covers 14 residues. Germline V CDR1 and CDR2: SGHTA, FQGNSA. The whole isolated RNA underwent reverse transcription, so sequencing captured expressed TCRB transcripts. TCRdb's table, derived via immunoSEQ multiplex PCR, lists solely in-frame clones and lacks some. The repertoire has some 200,000 clones, 16% of them found once; the top ten carry 0.07% to 0.095%. Once sorted, every population was more than 95% pure. This clone occurred a few times. As yet, its antigen is unknown. This rearrangement joins TRBV7-2 to TRBJ2-1; 8 bases map to TRBD2. Sequences were obtained from naive CD4+ T cells from blood. This TCR was recovered from a man aged 25-45 years with type 1 diabetes. The CDR3 nucleotides read TGTGCCAGCAGCTTGAGCGGGGGACCCAATGAGCAGTTCTTC. As protein: CASSLSGGPNEQFF.